This T cell receptor (beta chain) was found in a study of persistence of HIV-infected CD4 T cells. Sequencing used immunoSEQ version 4 in survey mode. Measured with immunoSEQ multiplex PCR; TCRdb has only the in-frame clones, and not every one. The sample has 40,000 to 55,000 clones, 90% seen once. Regarding this clone: Antigen specificity is unknown.

Cells were stimulated nonspecifically with anti-CD3/anti-CD28 magnetic beads. Sorting selected CD4+ T cells upregulating both CD40 ligand and CD69. This sequence was found in an adult woman with HIV who was CMV-seropositive. Sample: CD4+ T cells sorted from PBMCs after roughly 18-hour stimulation, taken from a patient who received antiretroviral therapy.

CDR3 DNA sequence: TGCGCCAGCAGCAAACTCGGGGGGCAGCCAGGAGCTAATGAAAAACTGTTTTTT. Its protein is CASSKLGGQPGANEKLFF. This chain connects TRBV4-1 to TRBJ1-4; TRBD1 might be the D (6 bases). This CDR3 region has 18 residues. CDR1 is MGHRA, CDR2 YSYEKL, per germline. Trimming shortened V by 5 bases and J by 3 bases, and 22 bases separated the two germline ends.